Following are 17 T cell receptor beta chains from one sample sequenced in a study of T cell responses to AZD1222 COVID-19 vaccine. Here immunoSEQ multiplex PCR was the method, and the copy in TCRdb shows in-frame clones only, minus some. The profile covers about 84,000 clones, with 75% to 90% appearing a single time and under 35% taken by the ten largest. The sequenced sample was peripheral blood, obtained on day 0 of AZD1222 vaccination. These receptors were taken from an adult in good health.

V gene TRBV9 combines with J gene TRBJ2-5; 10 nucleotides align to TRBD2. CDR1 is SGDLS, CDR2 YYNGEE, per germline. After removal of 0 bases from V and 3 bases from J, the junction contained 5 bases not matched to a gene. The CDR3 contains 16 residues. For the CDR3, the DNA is TGTGCCAGCAGCGTAGGCTCTAGCGGGAGTAAAGAGACCCAGTACTTC. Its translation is CASSVGSSGSKETQYF.

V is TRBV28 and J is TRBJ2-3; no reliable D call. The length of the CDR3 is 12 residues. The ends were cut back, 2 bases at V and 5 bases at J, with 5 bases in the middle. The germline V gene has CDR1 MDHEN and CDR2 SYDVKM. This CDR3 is CASSLTRDTQYF. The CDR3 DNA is TGTGCCAGCAGTTTAACAAGAGATACGCAGTATTTT.

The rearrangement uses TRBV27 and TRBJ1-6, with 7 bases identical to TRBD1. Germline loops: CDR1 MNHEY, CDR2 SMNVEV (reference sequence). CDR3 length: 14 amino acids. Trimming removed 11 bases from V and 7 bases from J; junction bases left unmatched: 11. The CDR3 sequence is CASKGAGWNSPLHF. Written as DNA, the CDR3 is TGTGCCTCCAAGGGGGCAGGATGGAATTCACCCCTCCACTTT.

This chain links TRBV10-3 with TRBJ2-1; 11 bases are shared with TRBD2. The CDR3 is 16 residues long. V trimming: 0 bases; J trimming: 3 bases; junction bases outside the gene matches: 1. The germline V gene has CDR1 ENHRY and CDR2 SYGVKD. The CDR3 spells CAISESGTSGYNEQFF. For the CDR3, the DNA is TGTGCCATCAGTGAGTCAGGGACTAGCGGCTACAATGAGCAGTTCTTC.

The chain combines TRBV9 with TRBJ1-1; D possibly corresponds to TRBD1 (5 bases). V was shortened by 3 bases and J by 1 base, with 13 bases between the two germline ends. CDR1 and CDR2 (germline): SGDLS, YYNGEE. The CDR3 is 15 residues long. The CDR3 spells CASSAGTGRNTEAFF. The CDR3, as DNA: TGTGCCAGCAGCGCCGGGACGGGGAGGAACACTGAAGCTTTCTTT.

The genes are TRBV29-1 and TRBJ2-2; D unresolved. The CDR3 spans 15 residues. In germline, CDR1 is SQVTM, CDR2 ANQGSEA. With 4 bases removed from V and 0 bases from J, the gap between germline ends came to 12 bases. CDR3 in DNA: TGCAGCGTTGGGGCCCGGACGGCGAACACCGGGGAGCTGTTTTTT. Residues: CSVGARTANTGELFF.

The CDR3 bases are TGTGCCAGCAGCTCGGGACTAGCGGGAGGGCCCGGGGAGCTGTTTTTT. It encodes CASSSGLAGGPGELFF. The chain employs TRBV7-9 and TRBJ2-2; 16 nucleotides agree with TRBD2. The length of the CDR3 is 16 residues. Trimming at V came to 4 bases and at J to 6 bases, leaving 2 bases not matched to a gene. Germline V gives CDR1 SEHNR, CDR2 FQNEAQ (reference sequence).

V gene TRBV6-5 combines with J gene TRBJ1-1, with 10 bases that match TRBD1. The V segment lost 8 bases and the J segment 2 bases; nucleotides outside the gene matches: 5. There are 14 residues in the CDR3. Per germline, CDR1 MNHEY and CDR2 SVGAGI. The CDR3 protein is CASDRTGGNTEAFF. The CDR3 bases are TGTGCCAGCGACAGGACAGGGGGAAACACTGAAGCTTTCTTT.

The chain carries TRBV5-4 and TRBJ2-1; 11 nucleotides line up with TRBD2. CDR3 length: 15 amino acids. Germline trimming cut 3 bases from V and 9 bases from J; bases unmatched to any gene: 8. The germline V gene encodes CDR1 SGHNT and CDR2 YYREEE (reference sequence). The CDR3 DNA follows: TGTGCCAGCAGCTCCCGACTAGCGGGGCGCGGTGAGCAGTTCTTC. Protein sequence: CASSSRLAGRGEQFF.

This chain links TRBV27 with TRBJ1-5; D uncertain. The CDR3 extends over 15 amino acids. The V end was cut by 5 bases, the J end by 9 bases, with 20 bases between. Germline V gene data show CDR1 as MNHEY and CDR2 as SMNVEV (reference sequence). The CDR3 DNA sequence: TGTGCCAGCAGTCCATTAGTCAGCGCCCCCGGGCCCCAGCATTTT. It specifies CASSPLVSAPGPQHF.

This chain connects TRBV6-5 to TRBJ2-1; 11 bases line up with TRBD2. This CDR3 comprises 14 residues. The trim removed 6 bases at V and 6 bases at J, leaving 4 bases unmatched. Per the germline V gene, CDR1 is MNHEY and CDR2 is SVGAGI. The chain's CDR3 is CASSPGLAANEQFF. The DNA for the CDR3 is TGTGCCAGCAGCCCGGGACTAGCGGCCAATGAGCAGTTCTTC.

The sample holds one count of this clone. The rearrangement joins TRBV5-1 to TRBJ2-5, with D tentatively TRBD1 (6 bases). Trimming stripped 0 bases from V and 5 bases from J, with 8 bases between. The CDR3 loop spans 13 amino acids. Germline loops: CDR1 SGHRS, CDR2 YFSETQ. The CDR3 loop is CASSLGGGETQYF. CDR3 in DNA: TGCGCCAGCAGCTTGGGAGGGGGTGAGACCCAGTACTTC.

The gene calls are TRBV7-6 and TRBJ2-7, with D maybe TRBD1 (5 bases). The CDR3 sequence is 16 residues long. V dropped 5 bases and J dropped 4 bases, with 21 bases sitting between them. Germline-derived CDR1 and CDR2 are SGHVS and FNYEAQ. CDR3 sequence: CASSPPHHRSVYEQYF. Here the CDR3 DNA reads TGTGCCAGCAGCCCCCCCCATCACAGGTCGGTATACGAGCAGTACTTC.

CDR3 protein: CASTLWDTGTSVHTGELFF. CDR3 nucleotide sequence: TGTGCCAGTACCCTCTGGGACACCGGGACTAGCGTGCACACCGGGGAGCTGTTTTTT. J is TRBJ2-2 and V is TRBV19; 10 nucleotides align to TRBD2. The CDR3 totals 19 residues. Per the germline V gene, CDR1 is LNHDA and CDR2 is SQIVND (reference sequence). The V segment lost 7 bases and the J segment 3 bases; nucleotides outside the gene matches: 17.

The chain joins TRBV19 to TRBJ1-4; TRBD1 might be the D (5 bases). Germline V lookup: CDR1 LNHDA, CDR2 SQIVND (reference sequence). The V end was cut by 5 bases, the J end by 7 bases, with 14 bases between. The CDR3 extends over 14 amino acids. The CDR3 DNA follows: TGTGCCAGTAGTCCCCAGGGACTTCGTGAAAAACTGTTTTTT. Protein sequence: CASSPQGLREKLFF.

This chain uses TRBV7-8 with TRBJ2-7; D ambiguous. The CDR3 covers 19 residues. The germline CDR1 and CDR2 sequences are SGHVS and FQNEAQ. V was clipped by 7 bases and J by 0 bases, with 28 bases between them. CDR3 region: CASTPEDGPNGVSSYEQYF. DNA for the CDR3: TGTGCCAGCACCCCAGAGGATGGGCCCAATGGCGTGAGCTCCTACGAGCAGTACTTC.

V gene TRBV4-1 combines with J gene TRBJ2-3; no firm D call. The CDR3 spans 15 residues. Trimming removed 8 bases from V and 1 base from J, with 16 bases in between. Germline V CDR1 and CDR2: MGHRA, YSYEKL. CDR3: CASSLGVPGTDTQYF. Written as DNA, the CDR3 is TGCGCCAGCTCGTTAGGCGTCCCTGGCACAGATACGCAGTATTTT.